This T cell receptor beta chain stems from a study of blood T cells in healthy people across ages. In its sample, this clonotype was seen many times. Together with a sample-barcoded 5' primer, a J-beta primer mix was included in a second PCR lasting about 7 to 11 cycles. TCRdb independently ran MiXCR on the 5' RACE reads; one entry per CDR3 protein. The repertoire includes hundreds of thousands of distinct CDR3 sequences, 32% of them detected once, and about 16% sits in the top ten. This CDR3 region has 14 residues. The trim removed 5 bases at V and 11 bases at J, leaving 10 bases unmatched. Per germline, CDR1 SGHTA and CDR2 FQGTGA.

This receptor was taken from a woman older than 75 in good health. What was sequenced was blood. V usage is TRBV7-3 and J usage is TRBJ2-1, with 9 bases that match TRBD2. The CDR3 reads CASSLVPSGEKQFF. For the CDR3, the DNA is TGTGCCAGCAGCCTAGTTCCTAGCGGGGAAAAGCAGTTCTTC.